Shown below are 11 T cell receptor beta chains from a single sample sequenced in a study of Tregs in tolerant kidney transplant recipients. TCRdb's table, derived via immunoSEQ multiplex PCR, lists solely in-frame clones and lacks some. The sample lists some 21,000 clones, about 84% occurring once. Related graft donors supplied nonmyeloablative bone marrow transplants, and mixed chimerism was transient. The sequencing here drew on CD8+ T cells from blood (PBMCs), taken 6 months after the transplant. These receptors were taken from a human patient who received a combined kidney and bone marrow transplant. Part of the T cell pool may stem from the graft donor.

This CDR3 is CASSSTSGGLLQETQYF. DNA for the CDR3: TGTGCCAGCAGCTCGACTAGCGGGGGACTCCTACAAGAGACCCAGTACTTC. The chain uses TRBV13 and TRBJ2-5, with 12 bases that match TRBD2. The V segment lost 4 bases and the J segment 2 bases; nucleotides outside the gene matches: 8. The CDR3 has 17 amino acids. CDR1 and CDR2 (germline): PRHDT, FYEKMQ (reference sequence).

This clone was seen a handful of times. CDR3 sequence reads: CASSILTGELFF. The DNA of the CDR3 is TGTGCCAGCAGTATCCTCACCGGGGAGCTGTTTTTT. This rearrangement joins TRBV13 to TRBJ2-2, with no clear D. CDR3 length equals 12 residues. Trimming left V 6 bases short and J 4 bases short, with 6 bases between. Per germline, CDR1 PRHDT and CDR2 FYEKMQ (reference sequence).

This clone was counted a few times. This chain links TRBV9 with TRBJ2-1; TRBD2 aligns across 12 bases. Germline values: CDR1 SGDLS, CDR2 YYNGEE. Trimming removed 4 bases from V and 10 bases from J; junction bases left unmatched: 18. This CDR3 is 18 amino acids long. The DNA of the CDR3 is TGTGCCAGCAGCCCAAACAACAGGGGACTAGCGGGTCAAAGGGAGCAGTTCTTC. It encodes CASSPNNRGLAGQREQFF. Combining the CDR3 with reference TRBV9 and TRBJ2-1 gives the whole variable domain DSGVTQTPKHLITATGQRVTLRCSPRSGDLSVYWYQQSLDQGLQFLIQYYNGEERAKGNILERFSAQQFPDLHSELNLSSLELGDSALYFCASSPNNRGLAGQREQFFGPGTRLTVL.

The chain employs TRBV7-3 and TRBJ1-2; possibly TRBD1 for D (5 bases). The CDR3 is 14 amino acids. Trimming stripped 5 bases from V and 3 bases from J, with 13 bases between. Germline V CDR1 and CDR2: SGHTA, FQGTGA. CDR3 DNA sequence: TGTGCCAGCAGCCCTGGGAAAGGGGACTATGGCTACACCTTC. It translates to CASSPGKGDYGYTF.

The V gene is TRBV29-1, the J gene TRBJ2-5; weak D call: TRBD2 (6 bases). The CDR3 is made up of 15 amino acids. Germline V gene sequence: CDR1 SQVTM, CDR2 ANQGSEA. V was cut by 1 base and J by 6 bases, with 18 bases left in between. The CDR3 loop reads CSVEGLGVVVKTQYF. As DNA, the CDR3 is TGCAGCGTTGAAGGACTAGGGGTTGTTGTGAAGACCCAGTACTTC. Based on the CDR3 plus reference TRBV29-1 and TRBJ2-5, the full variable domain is SAVISQKPSRDICQRGTSLTIQCQVDSQVTMMFWYRQQPGQSLTLIATANQGSEATYESGFVIDKFPISRPNLTFSTLTVSNMSPEDSSIYLCSVEGLGVVVKTQYFGPGTRLLVL.

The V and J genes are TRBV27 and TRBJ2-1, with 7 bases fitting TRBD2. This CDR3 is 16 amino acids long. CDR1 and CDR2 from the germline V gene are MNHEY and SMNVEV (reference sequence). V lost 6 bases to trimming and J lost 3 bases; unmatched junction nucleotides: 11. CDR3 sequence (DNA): TGTGCCAGCAGAGCTCCTGGGGGGGTGGGCTACAATGAGCAGTTCTTC. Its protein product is CASRAPGGVGYNEQFF.

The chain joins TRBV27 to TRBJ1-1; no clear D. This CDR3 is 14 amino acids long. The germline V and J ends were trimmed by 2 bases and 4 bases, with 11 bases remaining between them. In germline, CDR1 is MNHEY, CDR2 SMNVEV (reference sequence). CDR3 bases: TGTGCCAGCAGTTTAGCCGTTCTGAGCACTGAAGCTTTCTTT. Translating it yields CASSLAVLSTEAFF.

CDR3 bases: TGCGCCAGCAGCCAAGATACTAGCGGGAGACCCTCCTACGAGCAGTACTTC. Its translation is CASSQDTSGRPSYEQYF. The chain employs TRBV4-1 and TRBJ2-7; TRBD2 matches 11 bases. The CDR3 runs 17 residues. Germline V gene data show CDR1 as MGHRA and CDR2 as YSYEKL. V gave up 0 bases and J gave up 0 bases; unmatched junction bases: 4.

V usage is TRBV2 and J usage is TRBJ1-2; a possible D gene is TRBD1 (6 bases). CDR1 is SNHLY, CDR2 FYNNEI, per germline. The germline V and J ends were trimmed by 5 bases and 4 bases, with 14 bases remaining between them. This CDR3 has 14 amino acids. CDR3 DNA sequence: TGTGCCAGCAGTCGAACGACAGGTCCCTATGGCTACACCTTC. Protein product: CASSRTTGPYGYTF.

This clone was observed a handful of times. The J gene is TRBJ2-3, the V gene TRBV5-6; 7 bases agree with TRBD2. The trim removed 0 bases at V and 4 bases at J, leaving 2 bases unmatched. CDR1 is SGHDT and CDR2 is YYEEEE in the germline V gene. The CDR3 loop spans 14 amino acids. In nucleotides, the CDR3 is TGTGCCAGCAGCTTGGGAGGGAGGGCAGATACGCAGTATTTT. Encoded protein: CASSLGGRADTQYF. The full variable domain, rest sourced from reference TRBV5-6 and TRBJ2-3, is DAGVTQSPTHLIKTRGQQVTLRCSPKSGHDTVSWYQQALGQGPQFIFQYYEEEERQRGNFPDRFSGHQFPNYSSELNVNALLLGDSALYLCASSLGGRADTQYFGPGTRLTVL.

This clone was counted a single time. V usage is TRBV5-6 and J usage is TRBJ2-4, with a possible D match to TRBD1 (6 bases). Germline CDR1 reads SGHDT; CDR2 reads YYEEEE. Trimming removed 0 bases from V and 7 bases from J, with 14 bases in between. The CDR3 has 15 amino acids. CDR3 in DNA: TGTGCCAGCAGCTTGGCCTCATCAGGGGTGAACATTCAGTACTTC. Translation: CASSLASSGVNIQYF. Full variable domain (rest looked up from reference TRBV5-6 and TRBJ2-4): DAGVTQSPTHLIKTRGQQVTLRCSPKSGHDTVSWYQQALGQGPQFIFQYYEEEERQRGNFPDRFSGHQFPNYSSELNVNALLLGDSALYLCASSLASSGVNIQYFGAGTRLSVL.